The present T cell receptor (beta chain) was sequenced within a study of control samples from healthy donors and cancer patients. CDR1 and CDR2 (germline): SGDLS, YYNGEE. Trimming left V 2 bases short and J 4 bases short, with 9 bases between. The CDR3 has 13 amino acids. The repertoire was sequenced with immunoSEQ multiplex PCR; TCRdb's copy has only in-frame clones and lacks some. Among over 150,000 clones listed, roughly 94% were seen once. The specimen sequenced was blood. The V and J genes are TRBV9 and TRBJ1-1; no firm D call. The receptor comes from a woman between 18 and 29 years old in good health. The CDR3 sequence is CASSVSGSTEAFF. CDR3 DNA: TGTGCCAGCAGCGTTTCTGGGAGCACTGAAGCTTTCTTT.